The rows below give T cell receptor beta chains drawn from one sample of a study of blood T cells in healthy people across ages. TCRdb re-called the 5' RACE reads with MiXCR, one entry per CDR3 protein. The table has some 1.4 million distinct CDR3 sequences, about 43% seen once. The sample consisted of blood. These TCRs come from a woman between 18 and 29 years old in good health. Each CDR3 is given with its conserved first and last residue. Each record gives: J gene, clone size, V gene, D gene, CDR3 DNA, CDR3 protein. A D gene is named only where the DNA matches it firmly. The size of a clone is reported for some rows only, either as once, few or many, or as a class for expanded clones.

TRBJ1-2,few,TRBV7-2,-,TGTGCCAGCAGCTTAAACCCCATGTATGGCTACACCTTC,CASSLNPMYGYTF
TRBJ1-2,-,TRBV18,-,TGTGCCAGCTCACCAGGGGTTGGGACCGGATCTCATGGCTACACCTTC,CASSPGVGTGSHGYTF
TRBJ1-2,-,TRBV20-1,TRBD1,TGCAGTGCTAGAGGACAGGGGGCCTTTGGCTACACCTTC,CSARGQGAFGYTF
TRBJ2-6,-,TRBV9,-,TGTGCCAGCAGTTCCCTGACAGCCAGCTCTGGGGCCAACGTCCTGACTTTC,CASSSLTASSGANVLTF
TRBJ2-3,-,TRBV6-6,-,TGTGCCAGCAGTGAGGGGGGGTGGAGCACAGATACGCAGTATTTT,CASSEGGWSTDTQYF
TRBJ2-7,many,TRBV12-3/TRBV12-4,TRBD1,TGTGCCAGCAGTCCCGGGACAGGGGTAACCTACGAGCAGTACTTC,CASSPGTGVTYEQYF
TRBJ2-7,many,TRBV29-1,TRBD2,TGCAGCGTTGTCCTAGCGGGAGGGTTCTCCTACGAGCAGTACTTC,CSVVLAGGFSYEQYF
TRBJ2-3,-,TRBV20-1,TRBD2,TGCAGTGCTAGGCGTGCGGGAGTTAGCACAGATACGCAGTATTTT,CSARRAGVSTDTQYF
TRBJ1-2,few,TRBV12-3/TRBV12-4,-,TGTGCCAGCAGTCTCCCAGGACAGACGCTCTATGGCTACACCTTC,CASSLPGQTLYGYTF
TRBJ2-3,-,TRBV4-1,TRBD2,TGCGCCAGCAGCCAAGATACGCTAGCGGGGAAGTCTAGCACAGATACGCAGTATTTT,CASSQDTLAGKSSTDTQYF
TRBJ2-7,-,TRBV7-7,TRBD1,TGTGCCAGCAGTTTGTCGACAGGGCCCCAGTACTTC,CASSLSTGPQYF
TRBJ1-5,-,TRBV5-6,TRBD1,TGTGCCAGCAGCTTGGGGGACAGCCCCCAGCATTTT,CASSLGDSPQHF
TRBJ1-2,once,TRBV5-1,TRBD1,TGCGCCAGCAGCAACCCGGACAGGGGGAACTATGGCTACACCTTC,CASSNPDRGNYGYTF
TRBJ2-7,few,TRBV3-1,TRBD2,TGTGCCAGCAGCCAACCTACTAGCGGGAGTTTCTACGAGCAGTACTTC,CASSQPTSGSFYEQYF
TRBJ1-1,-,TRBV7-9,-,TGTGCCAGCAGCTTCGCCGGGTTGAACACTGAAGTTTTCTTT,CASSFAGLNTEVFF
TRBJ2-2,-,TRBV4-2,TRBD2,TGTGCCAGCAGCCAAGACGGTAGCGGGGGTCCCGGGGAGCTGTTTTTT,CASSQDGSGGPGELFF
TRBJ2-3,-,TRBV28,-,TGTGCCAGCAGCCAGACCACAGGTACGCAGTATTTT,CASSQTTGTQYF